The 6 T cell receptor beta chains listed next were all sequenced from one sample in a study of cytomegalovirus exposure and HLA in healthy donors. Clones were read by immunoSEQ multiplex PCR, and TCRdb kept only the in-frame ones, dropping some. The table records approximately 160,000 clones, 86% of them present only once. Sequencing was performed on PBMCs. The origin of the receptors is a woman in her twenties or thirties in good health and CMV-seronegative.

This clone has only one observation. V gene TRBV10-3 combines with J gene TRBJ2-5; 7 bases are a match to TRBD2. Unmatched junction bases numbered 7, after V lost 3 bases and J lost 3 bases. Germline V gene data show CDR1 as ENHRY and CDR2 as SYGVKD. The CDR3 consists of 15 residues. CDR3 loop: CAISDIPGGEETQYF. The CDR3 nucleotides read TGTGCCATCAGTGACATACCGGGGGGAGAAGAGACCCAGTACTTC.

The J gene is TRBJ1-5, the V gene TRBV27; tentatively, D is TRBD1 (6 bases). The CDR3 sequence is 13 residues long. The germline V gene has CDR1 MNHEY and CDR2 SMNVEV (reference sequence). The ends were cut back, 5 bases at V and 6 bases at J, with 11 bases in the middle. The CDR3 DNA is TGTGCCAGCAGTCTGGGGGCGGCTCAGCCCCAGCATTTT. This codes for CASSLGAAQPQHF.

The table lists this clone with many counts. The J gene is TRBJ2-1, the V gene TRBV7-3; TRBD2 agrees at 7 bases. Germline loops: CDR1 SGHTA, CDR2 FQGTGA. Germline trimming cut 1 base from V and 8 bases from J; bases unmatched to any gene: 5. The CDR3 sequence is 14 residues long. For the CDR3, the DNA is TGTGCCAGCAGCTTAAACGGGAGGCGGGATGAGCAGTTCTTC. Translation: CASSLNGRRDEQFF. Filled out from reference TRBV7-3 and TRBJ2-1, the complete variable domain reads GAGVSQTPSNKVTEKGKYVELRCDPISGHTALYWYRQSLGQGPEFLIYFQGTGAADDSGLPNDRFFAVRPEGSVSTLKIQRTERGDSAVYLCASSLNGRRDEQFFGPGTRLTVL.

This clone was seen more than once but under ten times. The chain employs TRBV6-5 and TRBJ2-7, with D uncertain. Trimming took off 2 bases at V and 8 bases at J, with 7 bases between the two ends. Germline V CDR1 and CDR2: MNHEY, SVGAGI. This CDR3 contains 11 residues. In DNA form, the CDR3 reads TGTGCCAGCAGTTACCCTCCCAAGCAGTACTTC. Protein product: CASSYPPKQYF.

The chain uses TRBV27 and TRBJ1-5; unclear D gene. Per the germline V gene, CDR1 is MNHEY and CDR2 is SMNVEV (reference sequence). CDR3 size: 13 residues. V lost 5 bases and J lost 9, with 14 bases in between. The DNA for the CDR3 is TGTGCCAGCAGTCTAGGAGGGAATGGGCCCCAGCATTTT. Protein product: CASSLGGNGPQHF.

The CDR3 nucleotides are TGTGCCAGCAGTGTGCGGGTGGGCACAGATACGCAGTATTTT. The encoded protein is CASSVRVGTDTQYF. This chain connects TRBV2 to TRBJ2-3; possible D gene TRBD2, 5 bases. The CDR3 is 14 residues long. V dropped 4 bases and J dropped 1 base, with 9 bases sitting between them. Germline lookup yields CDR1 SNHLY and CDR2 FYNNEI.